A selection of T cell receptor beta chains follows, all from one sample in a study of cytomegalovirus exposure and HLA in healthy donors. Produced via immunoSEQ multiplex PCR; TCRdb's table is partial and in-frame only. Of around 350,000 clones listed, approximately 90% were seen once; the top ten hold under 0.95%. Specimen: PBMCs. The receptors were gathered from a woman aged 18-29 years in good health and CMV-seronegative. The CDR3 runs from the conserved cysteine through the conserved F or W. Each record gives: V gene, clone size, D gene, J gene, CDR3 protein, CDR3 DNA. The D gene is left open where the match is weak. Expanded clones get a size class; other rows say once, few or many, or leave the size out.

>TRBV20-1|.|.|TRBJ2-3
CQPLGTTQYF
TGCCAGCCGCTGGGGACAACGCAGTATTTT
>TRBV6-4|many|TRBD2|TRBJ2-1
CASSDVGEGHEQFF
TGTGCCAGCAGTGACGTGGGGGAGGGCCATGAGCAGTTCTTC
>TRBV7-6|.|TRBD2|TRBJ2-3
CASSAARGGYTDTQYF
TGTGCCAGCAGCGCAGCTCGGGGGGGATACACAGATACGCAGTATTTT
>TRBV7-2|few|.|TRBJ1-5
CASSLQGNQPQHF
TGTGCCAGCAGCTTACAGGGAAATCAGCCCCAGCATTTT
>TRBV28|.|TRBD1|TRBJ1-5
CASSLQGGGNQPQHF
TGTGCCAGCAGTTTACAGGGGGGTGGCAATCAGCCCCAGCATTTT
>TRBV9|.|TRBD2|TRBJ2-1
CASSVGLAGAGEQFF
TGTGCCAGCAGCGTGGGACTAGCGGGAGCCGGTGAGCAGTTCTTC
>TRBV28|.|.|TRBJ1-5
CASTTQGQPQHF
TGTGCCAGCACCACTCAGGGTCAGCCCCAGCATTTT
>TRBV28|.|.|TRBJ1-6
CASSLREGNSPLHF
TGTGCCAGCAGTTTACGGGAAGGGAATTCACCCCTCCACTTT
>TRBV28|.|TRBD2|TRBJ2-1
CASSPGLGGNEQFF
TGTGCCAGCAGTCCCGGACTAGGTGGCAATGAGCAGTTCTTC
>TRBV6-5|once|TRBD1|TRBJ2-7
CASSPQGQWGYEQYF
TGTGCCAGCAGTCCTCAGGGACAGTGGGGTTACGAGCAGTACTTC
>TRBV28|.|TRBD1|TRBJ1-1
CASRGTGGLGTKAFF
TGTGCCAGCAGGGGGACAGGGGGCTTAGGGACCAAAGCTTTCTTT
>TRBV4-2|.|.|TRBJ2-7
CASSQDPVLPSYEQYF
TGTGCCAGCAGCCAAGATCCAGTCCTCCCCTCCTACGAGCAGTACTTC
>TRBV6-6|once|TRBD1|TRBJ2-1
CASSSGTGVVDNEQFF
TGTGCCAGCAGCTCCGGGACAGGGGTGGTAGACAATGAGCAGTTCTTC
>TRBV27|.|.|TRBJ2-5
CASSLLFGQETQYF
TGTGCCAGCAGTTTATTGTTCGGCCAAGAGACCCAGTACTTC
>TRBV5-1|.|.|TRBJ1-1
CASSLAAGNTEAFF
TGCGCCAGCAGCTTGGCGGCAGGGAACACTGAAGCTTTCTTT
>TRBV19|.|.|TRBJ2-3
CASSIGGGLYEDTQYF
TGTGCCAGTAGTATAGGGGGCGGCTTATACGAAGATACGCAGTATTTT
>TRBV7-9|.|.|TRBJ2-7
CASSLVGLDWQYF
TGTGCCAGCAGCTTAGTCGGTTTAGATTGGCAGTACTTC